The 23 T cell receptor beta chains presented below share a single source sample, sequenced in a study of cytomegalovirus exposure and HLA in healthy donors. Use of 60 Vbeta and 13 Jbeta primers characterized the PCR. This table comes from immunoSEQ multiplex PCR, and its TCRdb copy is limited to in-frame clones, with some not included. The data show some 180,000 clones, about an eighth seen once. The sequenced sample was PBMCs. The receptors originated from a man in his fifties in good health and CMV-seropositive.

This chain uses TRBV5-6 with TRBJ1-6, with a weak D call TRBD1 (5 bases). Germline V gene data show CDR1 as SGHDT and CDR2 as YYEEEE. Between the trimmed V and J ends, which lost 4 bases and 6 bases, there was a span of 8 bases. The CDR3 is made up of 13 amino acids. The CDR3 is CASSQDSNSPLHF. The DNA of the CDR3 is TGTGCCAGCAGCCAAGACAGTAATTCACCCCTCCACTTT.

This clone has just a few counts. This chain connects TRBV7-3 to TRBJ2-1, with a tentative D call TRBD2 (5 bases). The V end was cut by 4 bases, the J end by 4 bases, with 5 bases between. The CDR3 is 12 residues long. Per germline, CDR1 SGHTA and CDR2 FQGTGA. As DNA, the CDR3 is TGTGCCAGCAGCTCGGGGTACAATGAGCAGTTCTTC. It yields the protein CASSSGYNEQFF.

The chain's CDR3 is CASSRTVANEKLFF. In DNA, the CDR3 is TGTGCCAGCAGCCGGACTGTGGCGAATGAAAAACTGTTTTTT. The genes are TRBV9 and TRBJ1-4; D is ambiguous. V lost 4 bases, J lost 5 bases, and 12 bases lay in between. Per germline, CDR1 SGDLS and CDR2 YYNGEE. The CDR3 runs to 14 residues.

The rearrangement uses TRBV29-1 and TRBJ1-4; D uncertain. The V gene's germline CDR1 is SQVTM and CDR2 ANQGSEA. V lost 8 bases to trimming and J lost 8 bases, with 18 bases between them. The CDR3 extends over 13 amino acids. CDR3 sequence: CSFRKELGEKLFF. The CDR3 region has the DNA TGCAGCTTCAGGAAGGAACTAGGGGAAAAACTGTTTTTT.

The chain couples TRBV5-1 to TRBJ2-1; tentative D call: TRBD2 (5 bases). The CDR3 extends over 15 amino acids. Per the germline V gene, CDR1 is SGHRS and CDR2 is YFSETQ. V was shortened by 3 bases and J by 5 bases, with 15 bases between the two germline ends. Here the CDR3 DNA reads TGCGCCAGCAGCTCCGTCCTGCTCGGGGACAATGAGCAGTTCTTC. Translating gives CASSSVLLGDNEQFF.

V and J are TRBV29-1 and TRBJ1-1; a weak D match, TRBD1 (5 bases). The germline gives CDR1 SQVTM, CDR2 ANQGSEA. CDR3 length: 12 residues. Trimming removed 2 bases from V and 4 bases from J, with 8 bases in between. CDR3 sequence reads: CSVERRGTEAFF. CDR3 bases: TGCAGCGTTGAACGGAGGGGCACTGAAGCTTTCTTT.

The rearrangement uses TRBV7-9 and TRBJ1-4; no definite D call. V lost 0 bases and J 2 bases, leaving 7 bases between the germline ends. The CDR3 runs to 15 residues. CDR1 is SEHNR, CDR2 FQNEAQ, per germline (reference sequence). This chain's CDR3 is CASSLAPGTNEKLFF. Here the CDR3 DNA reads TGTGCCAGCAGCTTAGCCCCGGGGACTAATGAAAAACTGTTTTTT.

This clone was detected a few times. The J gene is TRBJ2-7, the V gene TRBV23-1; 9 bases line up with TRBD1. TRBV23-1 falls under the ORF class, with uncertain function. CDR3 length equals 17 residues. Trimming took 3 bases from V and 0 from J; bases not matched to a gene: 9. CDR3 residues: CASSQDRTGEGSYEQYF. The CDR3 DNA follows: TGCGCCAGCAGTCAGGACCGGACAGGGGAAGGCTCCTACGAGCAGTACTTC.

In this sample, this clone turned up a few times. The same CDR3 can be traced to other DNA sequences in this sample. This chain joins TRBV6-1 and TRBJ2-7, with unresolved D. Germline V CDR1 and CDR2: MNHNS, SASEGT. Trimming left V 3 bases short and J 3 bases short, with 6 bases between. The CDR3 extends over 12 amino acids. CDR3 bases: TGTGCCAGCAGTGAGATAGACTACGAGCAGTACTTC. Protein: CASSEIDYEQYF.

The chain combines TRBV11-1 with TRBJ2-3, with D maybe TRBD2 (5 bases). Trimming left V 5 bases short and J 3 bases short, with 12 bases between. The CDR3 extends over 14 amino acids. The germline V gene encodes CDR1 SGHAT and CDR2 FQDESV (reference sequence). This chain's CDR3 is CASSPKPGTDTQYF. The CDR3 nucleotides read TGTGCCAGCAGCCCAAAACCGGGGACAGATACGCAGTATTTT.

In this sample, this clone turned up a few times. The genes are TRBV6-6 and TRBJ2-2; 8 nucleotides agree with TRBD1. Germline V CDR1 and CDR2: MNHNY, SVGAGI (reference sequence). V lost 4 bases and J lost 0; bases outside the gene matches: 4. The CDR3 is 16 amino acids. The DNA for the CDR3 is TGTGCCAGCAGTTCCTACAGGGGGACGAACACCGGGGAGCTGTTTTTT. Translated, it gives CASSSYRGTNTGELFF.

The table lists this clone with a few counts. The chain joins TRBV7-3 to TRBJ2-7; no clear D gene. This CDR3 has 14 amino acids. V lost 5 bases and J lost 0, with 11 bases in between. The germline V gene encodes CDR1 SGHTA and CDR2 FQGTGA. CDR3 amino acids: CASSPEARSYEQYF. The CDR3 coding sequence is TGTGCCAGCAGCCCCGAGGCCCGCTCCTACGAGCAGTACTTC.

The gene calls are TRBV9 and TRBJ2-2; D perhaps matches TRBD1 (6 bases). Trimming stripped 6 bases from V and 0 bases from J, with 12 bases between. CDR3 length equals 15 residues. CDR1 SGDLS and CDR2 YYNGEE come from the germline V gene. CDR3 loop: CASKTGTTNTGELFF. CDR3 bases: TGTGCCAGCAAAACCGGGACAACGAACACCGGGGAGCTGTTTTTT.

V is TRBV7-9 and J is TRBJ2-5, with a weak D call TRBD1 (5 bases). CDR3 length: 13 residues. Germline V gene lookup returns CDR1 SEHNR and CDR2 FQNEAQ (reference sequence). V was clipped by 5 bases and J by 1 base, with 8 bases between them. In DNA form, the CDR3 reads TGTGCCAGCAGCCCAGGGTCCCAAGAGACCCAGTACTTC. This encodes CASSPGSQETQYF.

The rearrangement uses TRBV21-1 and TRBJ1-1; the table assigns TRBD1, which was not confirmed against the DNA. TRBV21-1 is annotated as a pseudogene. The CDR3 extends over 15 amino acids. CDR3 sequence reads: CASSLRTGRINQAFF. Written as DNA, the CDR3 is TGTGCCAGCAGCCTCCGGACAGGGAGGATTAATCAAGCTTTCTTT.

The chain uses TRBV5-1 and TRBJ1-3; D might be TRBD1 (5 bases). Germline values: CDR1 SGHRS, CDR2 YFSETQ. The CDR3 contains 17 residues. V was cut by 0 bases and J by 1 base, with 14 bases left in between. CDR3 in amino acids: CASSLDPSGVSGNTIYF. The CDR3 nucleotides read TGCGCCAGCAGCTTGGATCCTTCGGGGGTATCTGGAAACACCATATATTTT.

This chain connects TRBV5-1 to TRBJ2-5; perhaps TRBD2 as D (5 bases). The CDR3 has 15 residues. Germline CDR1 reads SGHRS; CDR2 reads YFSETQ. Deletions cut 4 bases from V and 5 bases from J, with 18 bases between. CDR3 bases: TGCGCCAGCAGCCCCCGCGGGTTCGTATTGGAGACCCAGTACTTC. Translating it yields CASSPRGFVLETQYF. Looking up the rest from reference TRBV5-1 and TRBJ2-5 gives the full variable domain: KAGVTQTPRYLIKTRGQQVTLSCSPISGHRSVSWYQQTPGQGLQFLFEYFSETQRNKGNFPGRFSGRQFSNSRSEMNVSTLELGDSALYLCASSPRGFVLETQYFGPGTRLLVL.

The chain couples TRBV9 to TRBJ2-3, with D possibly being TRBD2 (6 bases). The CDR3 totals 15 residues. Germline-derived CDR1 and CDR2 are SGDLS and YYNGEE. Trimming removed 4 bases from V and 0 bases from J, with 12 bases in between. For the CDR3, the DNA is TGTGCCAGCAGCATGGCGGGGAGTAGCACAGATACGCAGTATTTT. Amino acids: CASSMAGSSTDTQYF.

The chain is built from TRBV5-4 and TRBJ1-2, with D possibly matching TRBD1 (6 bases). Germline V gives CDR1 SGHNT, CDR2 YYREEE (reference sequence). The CDR3 has 14 residues. The germline V and J ends were trimmed by 2 bases and 0 bases, with 8 bases remaining between them. The CDR3 DNA sequence: TGTGCCAGCAGCTTACCAGGGGCTAACTATGGCTACACCTTC. Its translation: CASSLPGANYGYTF.

Many counts were recorded for this clone. V usage is TRBV7-6 and J usage is TRBJ2-2, with unresolved D. The CDR3 runs to 14 residues. Trimming cost V 5 bases and J 5 bases, with 12 bases left between them. Germline CDR1 reads SGHVS; CDR2 reads FNYEAQ. Written as DNA, the CDR3 is TGTGCCAGCAGCGCTAGTTTCGCGACCGGGGAGCTGTTTTTT. Translated: CASSASFATGELFF. The variable domain in full, with the rest retrieved from reference TRBV7-6 and TRBJ2-2, is GAGVSQSPRYKVTKRGQDVALRCDPISGHVSLYWYRQALGQGPEFLTYFNYEAQQDKSGLPNDRFSAERPEGSISTLTIQRTEQRDSAMYRCASSASFATGELFFGEGSRLTVL.

V usage is TRBV7-2 and J usage is TRBJ2-2; 7 positions agree with TRBD1. V lost 5 bases to trimming and J lost 0 bases; unmatched junction nucleotides: 12. The CDR3 has 18 amino acids. Germline lookup yields CDR1 SGHTA and CDR2 FQGNSA. As DNA, the CDR3 is TGTGCCAGCAGCGTACGGACAGGTCGCGGTTCGAACACCGGGGAGCTGTTTTTT. This translates into CASSVRTGRGSNTGELFF.

The chain links TRBV2 to TRBJ2-2; 10 nucleotides match TRBD1. Germline CDR1 reads SNHLY; CDR2 reads FYNNEI. V was pared by 6 bases and J by 3 bases, with 4 bases of the junction left unmatched. The length of the CDR3 is 15 residues. As DNA, the CDR3 is TGTGCCAGCAGGGCTGGGACAGGGGACACCGGGGAGCTGTTTTTT. Encoded protein: CASRAGTGDTGELFF. The full variable domain, in which reference TRBV2 and TRBJ2-2 provide the parts outside the CDR3, is EPEVTQTPSHQVTQMGQEVILRCVPISNHLYFYWYRQILGQKVEFLVSFYNNEISEKSEIFDDQFSVERPDGSNFTLKIRSTKLEDSAMYFCASRAGTGDTGELFFGEGSRLTVL.

CDR3 region: CASSLQAPV. The DNA of the CDR3 is TGTGCCAGCAGTTTACAGGCTCCCGTC. This sequence joins TRBV6-5 and TRBJ2-7; D perhaps matches TRBD1 (5 bases). CDR1 MNHEY and CDR2 SVGAGI come from the germline V gene. CDR3 size: 9 residues.